The rows below give T cell receptor beta chains drawn from one sample of a study of T cell repertoires in cytomegalovirus infection. In TCRdb, the reads were re-called with MiXCR into one record per CDR3 protein. This sample has under 250,000 distinct CDR3 sequences, with around 6.2% found just once. Sequences were obtained from PBMCs. Receptors were obtained from a human donor in good health (CMV status not recorded). Some clones in this sample may be carry-over from other donors' samples. Both conserved end residues are part of each CDR3. The D gene is left open where the match is weak. Clone size is not always given. Where it is, it says once, few, many or a class for expanded clones.

J gene | clone size | D gene | V gene | CDR3 protein | CDR3 DNA
TRBJ1-2 | many | TRBD1 | TRBV6-6 | CASSFGTGEGYTF | TGTGCCAGCAGTTTTGGGACAGGGGAGGGCTACACCTTC
TRBJ1-1 | many | TRBD1 | TRBV7-8 | CASSTRQGPTEAFF | TGTGCCAGCAGCACCCGACAGGGTCCGACTGAAGCTTTCTTT
TRBJ1-2 | few | - | TRBV29-1 | CSVALGRGGYTF | TGCAGCGTTGCTTTGGGGCGCGGTGGCTACACCTTC
TRBJ1-2 | many | - | TRBV20-1 | CSARDEGMYYGYTF | TGCAGTGCTAGAGATGAGGGGATGTACTATGGCTACACCTTC
TRBJ2-3 | many | TRBD1 | TRBV28 | CASSPRQGFTDTQYF | TGTGCCAGCAGTCCCCGACAGGGGTTCACAGATACGCAGTATTTT
TRBJ2-7 | many | TRBD2 | TRBV10-1 | CASSPERGGDEQYF | TGCGCCAGCAGCCCAGAGCGGGGGGGAGACGAGCAGTACTTC
TRBJ1-3 | many | TRBD1 | TRBV10-3 | CAISERRKDRDVYSGNTIYF | TGTGCCATCAGTGAAAGACGAAAAGACAGGGACGTTTACTCTGGAAACACCATATATTTT
TRBJ2-5 | - | TRBD1 | TRBV7-9 | CASSFNPRGPQETQYF | TGTGCCAGCAGCTTTAATCCCAGGGGGCCTCAAGAGACCCAGTACTTC
TRBJ1-1 | many | TRBD1 | TRBV5-1 | CASSPGDRVNTEAFF | TGCGCCAGCAGCCCGGGAGACAGGGTGAACACTGAAGCTTTCTTT
TRBJ2-1 | many | - | TRBV7-2 | CASSLIRNEQFF | TGTGCCAGCAGCTTAATTAGAAACGAGCAGTTCTTC
TRBJ2-1 | many | - | TRBV2 | CASTRQAAGDEQFF | TGTGCCAGCACCCGACAAGCAGCCGGCGATGAGCAGTTCTTC
TRBJ1-6 | many | TRBD1 | TRBV12-3/TRBV12-4 | CASSFRDSYNSPLHF | TGTGCCAGCAGTTTTCGGGACAGCTATAATTCACCCCTCCACTTT
TRBJ1-4 | many | TRBD1 | TRBV2 | CASSEAGGTGKTNEKLFF | TGTGCCAGCAGTGAAGCGGGGGGGACAGGAAAAACTAATGAAAAACTGTTTTTT
TRBJ1-1 | - | - | TRBV4-2 | CASSQDPANTEAFF | TGTGCCAGCAGCCAAGATCCAGCAAACACTGAAGCTTTCTTT
TRBJ2-1 | many | TRBD2 | TRBV19 | CASHPVAGGLIREQFF | TGTGCCAGTCATCCGGTAGCGGGGGGCCTCATAAGAGAGCAGTTCTTC
TRBJ1-5 | few | TRBD1 | TRBV28 | CASIPGQGFASDQPQHF | TGTGCCAGCATCCCGGGACAGGGATTCGCGTCGGATCAGCCCCAGCATTTT
TRBJ2-3 | many | - | TRBV28 | CASTQQTDTDTQYF | TGTGCCAGCACCCAACAGACAGACACAGATACGCAGTATTTT
TRBJ2-1 | many | TRBD2 | TRBV11-2 | CASSLVKGRGGVDSYNEQFF | TGTGCCAGCAGCTTAGTCAAGGGGCGGGGGGGCGTTGACTCCTACAATGAGCAGTTCTTC
TRBJ1-6 | - | - | TRBV18 | CASSPTLAKGRSPLHF | TGTGCCAGCTCGCCCACGTTGGCGAAGGGTCGATCACCCCTCCACTTT
TRBJ2-1 | many | - | TRBV7-2 | CASSLAPALNEQFF | TGTGCCAGCAGCTTAGCCCCAGCTCTCAATGAGCAGTTCTTC
TRBJ1-1 | many | - | TRBV20-1 | CSANSGAHTEAFF | TGCAGTGCTAACTCCGGGGCGCACACTGAAGCTTTCTTT
TRBJ2-7 | - | - | TRBV20-1 | CSASRAGPYEQYF | TGCAGTGCCAGTCGGGCAGGACCATACGAGCAGTACTTC
TRBJ1-1 | many | - | TRBV25-1 | CASSGHTGGTEAFF | TGTGCCAGCAGTGGCCACACAGGAGGCACTGAAGCTTTCTTT
TRBJ1-2 | - | - | TRBV12-3/TRBV12-4 | CASSWIPGKGYTF | TGTGCCAGCAGTTGGATCCCCGGGAAGGGCTACACCTTC
TRBJ2-7 | few | TRBD1 | TRBV7-9 | CASSLVDGTASSYEQYF | TGTGCCAGCAGCTTAGTTGACGGGACAGCGAGTTCCTACGAGCAGTACTTC
TRBJ2-3 | many | TRBD2 | TRBV3-1 | CASSQGASGGADTQYF | TGTGCCAGCAGCCAAGGGGCTAGCGGGGGCGCAGATACGCAGTATTTT
TRBJ2-2 | many | - | TRBV2 | CASRPAGLGGTGELFF | TGTGCCAGCAGGCCCGCCGGATTGGGGGGCACCGGGGAGCTGTTTTTT
TRBJ1-6 | many | - | TRBV2 | CASSEERGGNSPLHF | TGTGCCAGCAGTGAAGAGCGAGGGGGTAATTCACCCCTCCACTTT
TRBJ1-4 | - | - | TRBV28 | CASSLYRGATNEKLFF | TGTGCCAGCAGTTTATATCGCGGCGCAACTAATGAAAAACTGTTTTTT